The clone carrying this T cell receptor beta chain turned up a few times. Its cognate antigen is unknown. Per germline, CDR1 MNHEY and CDR2 SVGAGI. V lost 6 bases to trimming and J lost 1 base, with 14 bases between them. CDR3 length equals 15 residues. This record comes from a study of T-cell memory formation after mild COVID-19. On the study more broadly: TCR clusters mostly belonged to single donors. Study results and caveats: Mainly in CM and EM were contracting CD4+ clones; CD8+ were in EMRA. Proof of SARS-CoV-2 specificity was absent for the second-wave clones that crested on day 37.

5'RACE, which relied on constant-segment primers, yielded TCR alpha and TCR beta cDNA libraries carrying sample barcodes and UMIs. MiXCR, run by TCRdb on the 5' RACE reads, gives a single entry per CDR3 protein. The sample yields roughly 450,000 distinct CDR3 sequences, roughly 20% seen once. The receptor's source is an adult woman who had mild COVID-19 (a few samples of this study predate the infection). Cell type and time point are not known. Sample: PBMCs or a T cell subset sorted from them (not recorded which). The V call is TRBV6-5, the J call TRBJ2-3; tentatively, D is TRBD1 or TRBD2 (7 bases each). This chain's CDR3 is CASRGGGDGTDTQYF. In DNA, the CDR3 is TGTGCCAGCAGGGGAGGGGGCGACGGCACAGATACGCAGTATTTT.